A selection of T cell receptor beta chains follows, all from one sample in a study of regulatory and conventional T cells in breast cancer. TCRdb passed the PCR reads through MiXCR, listing each CDR3 protein once. The sample records about 10,000 distinct CDR3 sequences, roughly 34% being singletons. The sample taken for sequencing was conventional T cells from blood. The source is a male donor in good health. Both conserved end residues are part of each CDR3. Fields, in order: clone size, J gene, V gene, D gene, CDR3 protein, CDR3 DNA. D genes are given only for firm matches. Expanded clones get a size class; other rows say once, few or many, or leave the size out.

clone_size: medium-sized; j_call: TRBJ1-2; v_call: TRBV6-4; d_call: TRBD1; cdr3_aa: CASSAGQGYGYTF; cdr3_nt: TGTGCCAGCAGTGCCGGACAGGGGTACGGCTACACCTTC
clone_size: NA; j_call: TRBJ2-7; v_call: TRBV7-2; d_call: TRBD2; cdr3_aa: CASRLLPTIAGRIYEQYF; cdr3_nt: TGTGCCAGCAGACTCTTACCGACGATAGCGGGACGTATCTACGAGCAGTACTTC
clone_size: NA; j_call: TRBJ2-5; v_call: TRBV5-1; d_call: TRBD2; cdr3_aa: CASSFLGGLAGSRETQYF; cdr3_nt: TGCGCCAGCAGCTTCTTGGGTGGACTAGCGGGGAGTAGAGAGACCCAGTACTTC
clone_size: NA; j_call: TRBJ1-5; v_call: TRBV6-2/TRBV6-3; d_call: TRBD1; cdr3_aa: CATGTDNQPQHF; cdr3_nt: TGTGCCACCGGGACAGACAATCAGCCCCAGCATTTT
clone_size: few; j_call: TRBJ1-5; v_call: TRBV7-9; d_call: TRBD1; cdr3_aa: CASSPGTGSPGPQHF; cdr3_nt: TGTGCCAGCAGTCCCGGGACAGGGAGCCCAGGGCCCCAGCATTTT
clone_size: NA; j_call: TRBJ2-3; v_call: TRBV7-9; d_call: NA; cdr3_aa: CASSESGRGDTQYF; cdr3_nt: TGTGCCAGCAGCGAGTCCGGTCGGGGGGATACGCAGTATTTT
clone_size: few; j_call: TRBJ1-1; v_call: TRBV20-1; d_call: NA; cdr3_aa: CSARGFANTEAFF; cdr3_nt: TGCAGTGCTAGAGGGTTCGCGAACACTGAAGCTTTCTTT
clone_size: NA; j_call: TRBJ1-4; v_call: TRBV7-2; d_call: TRBD1; cdr3_aa: CASSPGTGFEKLFF; cdr3_nt: TGTGCCAGCAGCCCCGGGACAGGGTTTGAAAAACTGTTTTTT
clone_size: medium-sized; j_call: TRBJ1-5; v_call: TRBV19; d_call: NA; cdr3_aa: CASSTPGLYSNQPQHF; cdr3_nt: TGTGCCAGTAGTACCCCAGGACTATATAGCAATCAGCCCCAGCATTTT
clone_size: few; j_call: TRBJ1-1; v_call: TRBV6-2/TRBV6-3; d_call: NA; cdr3_aa: CASSYGAGHTEAFF; cdr3_nt: TGTGCCAGCAGTTACGGCGCGGGGCACACTGAAGCTTTCTTT
clone_size: NA; j_call: TRBJ2-1; v_call: TRBV6-2/TRBV6-3; d_call: TRBD2; cdr3_aa: CASRRLAGGPFPYNEQFF; cdr3_nt: TGTGCCAGCAGGAGACTAGCGGGGGGGCCGTTCCCCTACAATGAGCAGTTCTTC
clone_size: NA; j_call: TRBJ1-5; v_call: TRBV12-3/TRBV12-4; d_call: NA; cdr3_aa: CACSFDYGTSSYNQPQHF; cdr3_nt: TGTGCCTGCAGTTTTGACTACGGGACCTCTTCTTACAATCAGCCCCAGCATTTT
clone_size: large; j_call: TRBJ1-5; v_call: TRBV21-1; d_call: NA; cdr3_aa: CASGDSIQPQHF; cdr3_nt: TGTGCCAGTGGGGACTCAATCCAGCCCCAGCATTTT
clone_size: few; j_call: TRBJ1-3; v_call: TRBV6-6; d_call: NA; cdr3_aa: CASSPRDGSSGNTIYF; cdr3_nt: TGTGCCAGCAGTCCCAGGGACGGCAGCTCTGGAAACACCATATATTTT
clone_size: few; j_call: TRBJ2-1; v_call: TRBV25-1; d_call: TRBD1; cdr3_aa: CASSVRDRGHNEQFF; cdr3_nt: TGTGCCAGCAGTGTCCGGGACAGGGGACACAATGAGCAGTTCTTC
clone_size: NA; j_call: TRBJ1-6; v_call: TRBV7-9; d_call: NA; cdr3_aa: CASSSNSGGVSPLHF; cdr3_nt: TGTGCCAGCAGCTCCAACTCGGGGGGGGTTTCACCCCTCCACTTT
clone_size: NA; j_call: TRBJ2-3; v_call: TRBV5-1; d_call: NA; cdr3_aa: CASSLEADTQYF; cdr3_nt: TGCGCCAGCAGCTTAGAAGCGGATACGCAGTATTTT
clone_size: few; j_call: TRBJ2-7; v_call: TRBV2; d_call: TRBD2; cdr3_aa: CASSPLAGGSEQYF; cdr3_nt: TGTGCCAGCAGCCCACTAGCGGGGGGCTCGGAGCAGTACTTC
clone_size: medium-sized; j_call: TRBJ2-1; v_call: TRBV5-1; d_call: NA; cdr3_aa: CASSLSPRTANPNEQFF; cdr3_nt: TGCGCCAGCAGCTTGTCCCCAAGGACAGCAAACCCCAATGAGCAGTTCTTC
clone_size: NA; j_call: TRBJ1-6; v_call: TRBV7-9; d_call: NA; cdr3_aa: CASSSTSGLSSYNSPLHF; cdr3_nt: TGTGCCAGCAGCTCTACATCGGGACTTAGCTCCTATAATTCACCCCTCCACTTT
clone_size: few; j_call: TRBJ1-6; v_call: TRBV7-9; d_call: NA; cdr3_aa: CASSDDRPLHF; cdr3_nt: TGTGCCAGCAGCGATGACAGACCCCTCCACTTT
clone_size: NA; j_call: TRBJ1-2; v_call: TRBV28; d_call: NA; cdr3_aa: CASSQSNYGYTF; cdr3_nt: TGTGCCAGCAGTCAGAGTAACTATGGCTACACCTTC
clone_size: NA; j_call: TRBJ2-1; v_call: TRBV2; d_call: TRBD1; cdr3_aa: CASRTRGLSEQFF; cdr3_nt: TGTGCCAGCAGAACGAGGGGGCTTTCCGAGCAGTTCTTC
clone_size: NA; j_call: TRBJ2-7; v_call: TRBV5-1; d_call: NA; cdr3_aa: CASSRGVYEQYF; cdr3_nt: TGCGCCAGCAGTCGCGGGGTCTACGAGCAGTACTTC
clone_size: NA; j_call: TRBJ1-2; v_call: TRBV5-4; d_call: TRBD1; cdr3_aa: CASSQKVTGTGDGYTF; cdr3_nt: TGTGCCAGCAGCCAAAAGGTTACGGGGACAGGCGATGGCTACACCTTC
clone_size: NA; j_call: TRBJ1-1; v_call: TRBV7-9; d_call: TRBD1; cdr3_aa: CASSLEQGTGTEAFF; cdr3_nt: TGTGCCAGCAGCTTAGAGCAAGGGACAGGGACTGAAGCTTTCTTT
clone_size: few; j_call: TRBJ2-2; v_call: TRBV5-1; d_call: NA; cdr3_aa: CASSLRSAGELFF; cdr3_nt: TGCGCCAGCAGCTTACGGAGCGCCGGGGAGCTGTTTTTT
clone_size: few; j_call: TRBJ2-3; v_call: TRBV7-9; d_call: NA; cdr3_aa: CASSLVTGSTDTQYF; cdr3_nt: TGTGCCAGCAGCTTAGTTACTGGGAGCACAGATACGCAGTATTTT
clone_size: NA; j_call: TRBJ1-1; v_call: TRBV3-1; d_call: NA; cdr3_aa: CASSPREGTGNTEAFF; cdr3_nt: TGTGCCAGCAGCCCCCGCGAGGGAACAGGAAACACTGAAGCTTTCTTT
clone_size: NA; j_call: TRBJ1-5; v_call: TRBV5-6; d_call: NA; cdr3_aa: CASSLGGVYQPQHF; cdr3_nt: TGTGCCAGCAGCTTGGGAGGCGTATATCAGCCCCAGCATTTT
clone_size: few; j_call: TRBJ2-1; v_call: TRBV28; d_call: NA; cdr3_aa: CASRPNSGEQFF; cdr3_nt: TGTGCCAGCAGACCTAACAGTGGGGAGCAGTTCTTC
clone_size: NA; j_call: TRBJ1-6; v_call: TRBV19; d_call: NA; cdr3_aa: CASSRQVSSPLHF; cdr3_nt: TGTGCCAGTAGTAGACAGGTCTCTTCACCCCTCCACTTT
clone_size: NA; j_call: TRBJ2-7; v_call: TRBV7-9; d_call: TRBD1; cdr3_aa: CASSSQDRADYEQYF; cdr3_nt: TGTGCCAGCAGCTCCCAGGACAGGGCGGACTACGAGCAGTACTTC
clone_size: NA; j_call: TRBJ1-1; v_call: TRBV7-9; d_call: NA; cdr3_aa: CASSVRREAEAFF; cdr3_nt: TGTGCCAGCAGCGTAAGACGGGAGGCTGAAGCTTTCTTT
clone_size: NA; j_call: TRBJ2-7; v_call: TRBV18; d_call: TRBD1; cdr3_aa: CASSPDRDRYEQYF; cdr3_nt: TGTGCCAGCTCACCTGACCGGGACAGGTACGAGCAGTACTTC
clone_size: few; j_call: TRBJ2-1; v_call: TRBV20-1; d_call: NA; cdr3_aa: CSARDLGSEQFF; cdr3_nt: TGCAGTGCTAGAGATCTGGGTAGTGAGCAGTTCTTC
clone_size: NA; j_call: TRBJ2-1; v_call: TRBV7-2; d_call: TRBD1; cdr3_aa: CASSPGQVATREQFF; cdr3_nt: TGTGCCAGCAGCCCCGGACAGGTCGCGACACGTGAGCAGTTCTTC
clone_size: NA; j_call: TRBJ2-2; v_call: TRBV12-3/TRBV12-4; d_call: NA; cdr3_aa: CASSRDRWRVTGELFF; cdr3_nt: TGTGCCAGCAGCCGTGACAGGTGGAGAGTCACCGGGGAGCTGTTTTTT
clone_size: few; j_call: TRBJ2-7; v_call: TRBV2; d_call: TRBD1; cdr3_aa: CASSGDRGIYEQYF; cdr3_nt: TGTGCCAGCAGTGGGGACAGGGGGATCTACGAGCAGTACTTC
clone_size: NA; j_call: TRBJ2-7; v_call: TRBV5-1; d_call: NA; cdr3_aa: CASSLDQGHPTYEQYF; cdr3_nt: TGCGCCAGCAGCTTGGATCAAGGCCACCCGACCTACGAGCAGTACTTC